A selection of T cell receptor beta chains follows, all from one sample in a study of blood T cells in healthy people across ages. MiXCR, applied by TCRdb to the 5' RACE reads, yields one record per CDR3 protein. There are around 1,000,000 distinct CDR3 sequences in the sample; approximately 25% occur only once, and about 0.69% lies in the top ten. The sample also formed part of further work on T cells of mothers and their children.

Sequencing was carried out using blood. All receptors derive from a girl aged 2-10 years in good health. Both conserved end residues are part of each CDR3. D genes are given only for firm matches. Clone size, where shown, is once, few, many, or a class for clones that have expanded.

>TRBV24-1|TRBJ2-5|few|TRBD2
TGTGCCACCAGTGATGCAGCGGGAGGAGGAGAGACCCAGTACTTC
CATSDAAGGGETQYF
>TRBV29-1|TRBJ2-7|few|TRBD1
TGCAGCGTTTCCGGACAGGCCTACGAGCAGTACTTC
CSVSGQAYEQYF
>TRBV6-1|TRBJ1-1|-|-
TGTGCCAGCAGCCTACAGGGTGTGGAAGCTTTCTTT
CASSLQGVEAFF
>TRBV10-3|TRBJ2-1|-|TRBD1
TGTGCCATCAATACGGACAGGGGGCAGTTCTTC
CAINTDRGQFF
>TRBV11-2|TRBJ2-5|-|TRBD2
TGTGCCAGCAGCCTTGGGAGCGGGGGGGCACCGGGGACCCAGTACTTC
CASSLGSGGAPGTQYF
>TRBV7-9|TRBJ2-1|-|-
TGTGCCAGCAGCTTATTAGGCGAAGGGGGCAATGAGCAGTTCTTC
CASSLLGEGGNEQFF
>TRBV14|TRBJ2-7|-|-
TGTGCCAGCAGCCAAGCTCCAGCTTACGAGCAGTACTTC
CASSQAPAYEQYF
>TRBV5-1|TRBJ1-1|few|-
TGCGCCAGCAGCTTGGAAGACCCCGGGGGAGCTTTCTTT
CASSLEDPGGAFF
>TRBV29-1|TRBJ2-5|few|-
TGCAGCGCTTGCTGGCTAGAGGCAACTTTTCAAGAGACCCAGTACTTC
CSACWLEATFQETQYF
>TRBV7-3|TRBJ1-2|-|-
TGTGCCAGCAGCTTTACAGGGACGGGTCGAGGTAGCTACACCTTC
CASSFTGTGRGSYTF
>TRBV19|TRBJ2-4|-|-
TGTGCCAGTAGTGAGAGGATGGCCAAAAACATTCAGTACTTC
CASSERMAKNIQYF
>TRBV7-9|TRBJ2-3|-|TRBD2
TGTGCCAGCAGCTTATACGGTGGAGCGGGAGCACCAGATACGCAGTATTTT
CASSLYGGAGAPDTQYF
>TRBV28|TRBJ1-5|few|-
TGTGCCAGCAGCCGGACGCCAGATTTCAATCAGCCCCAGCATTTT
CASSRTPDFNQPQHF
>TRBV3-1|TRBJ2-1|-|TRBD2
TGTGCCAGCAGCCAGTCCGTCGCTAGCGGGACGGTTAAGCAGTTCTTC
CASSQSVASGTVKQFF
>TRBV7-2|TRBJ2-5|many|TRBD2
TGTGCCAGCAGCCCCCGGGCGGGAGAAGAGACCCAGTACTTC
CASSPRAGEETQYF
>TRBV7-3|TRBJ2-1|-|-
TGTGCCAGCAGCTTAAATCCCCGGGTGGATGAGCAGTTCTTC
CASSLNPRVDEQFF
>TRBV12-3/TRBV12-4|TRBJ2-1|-|TRBD1
TGTGCCAGCAGTCAGACAGGGGGCACGTTCTTC
CASSQTGGTFF
>TRBV24-1|TRBJ2-7|-|TRBD1
TGTGCCGCCAGTGATCCGAGGACAGGGGAAGGTGCCTACGAGCAGTACTTC
CAASDPRTGEGAYEQYF
>TRBV29-1|TRBJ1-1|few|TRBD1
TGCAGTACTCTAAGGACAGGCAACACTGGAGCTTTCTTT
CSTLRTGNTGAFF
>TRBV29-1|TRBJ2-1|few|-
TGCAGCGTGAAAGACTATCTTGAGCAGTTCTTC
CSVKDYLEQFF
>TRBV7-2|TRBJ2-1|few|-
TGTGCCAGCAGCCAGACAGGCGCTTTATCCTACAATGAGCAGTTCTTC
CASSQTGALSYNEQFF
>TRBV28|TRBJ2-5|few|-
TGTGCCAGCAGCTCTACCGGCCAAAAATACGGGACCCAGTACTTC
CASSSTGQKYGTQYF
>TRBV20-1|TRBJ2-3|-|-
TGCAGTGCTGTGGGCCCTACGGATACGCAGTATTTT
CSAVGPTDTQYF
>TRBV5-4|TRBJ2-5|-|TRBD1
TGTGCCAGCAGCTTCGGGACAGCCCAGTACCAGTACTTC
CASSFGTAQYQYF
>TRBV7-9|TRBJ2-2|few|TRBD2
TGTGCCAGCAGCTTACCGGCTGGCGGGGGTAACACCGGGGAGCTGTTTTTT
CASSLPAGGGNTGELFF
>TRBV7-9|TRBJ1-3|few|-
TGTGCCACATATCGGGACTCTGGAAACACCATATATTTT
CATYRDSGNTIYF
>TRBV7-9|TRBJ2-7|-|TRBD1
TGTGCCAGTTCAAGAAGGGACAGTTCCTACGAGCAGTACTTC
CASSRRDSSYEQYF
>TRBV4-1|TRBJ2-7|-|TRBD1
TGCGCCAGCAGCCAAACCGGGACAGAAGACTACGAGCAGTACTTC
CASSQTGTEDYEQYF
>TRBV28|TRBJ1-2|-|-
TGTGCCAGCAGTCCGCTTCGGGACGGGGTTGACTATGGCTACACCTTC
CASSPLRDGVDYGYTF
>TRBV3-1|TRBJ2-4|-|-
TGTGCCAGCAGCCCAGAGGTCAAAAACATTCAGTACTTC
CASSPEVKNIQYF
>TRBV7-3|TRBJ2-3|few|-
TGTGCCAGCGAGGGGGAACCGGGACCAGGTTTAGATACGCAGTATTTT
CASEGEPGPGLDTQYF
>TRBV7-9|TRBJ2-2|-|TRBD2
TGTGCCAGCACCACTAGCGCCGGGGAGCTGTTTTTT
CASTTSAGELFF
>TRBV29-1|TRBJ2-7|-|-
TGCAGCGTTCGGGGGAGAGGCTACGAGCAGTACTTC
CSVRGRGYEQYF
>TRBV4-3|TRBJ2-4|few|-
TGCGCCAGCAGCCAAGTCGGGACTTCATCTTTTTTCTACAAAAACATTCAGTACTTC
CASSQVGTSSFFYKNIQYF
>TRBV2|TRBJ2-1|few|-
TGTGCCAGCAGCTGGCGGAGCTCCTACAATGAGCAGTTCTTC
CASSWRSSYNEQFF
>TRBV7-2|TRBJ1-1|-|-
TGTGCCAGCAGCTTAGTTGACGCCACGACTGGAGCTTTCTTT
CASSLVDATTGAFF
>TRBV7-9|TRBJ1-2|-|-
TGTGCCAGCAGCAGTTCGGGGTCCTTCTATGGCTACACCTTC
CASSSSGSFYGYTF
>TRBV20-1|TRBJ2-7|few|TRBD2
TGCAGTGCTCCGTTATTCAGCGGGAGAGGTTACGAGCAGTACTTC
CSAPLFSGRGYEQYF
>TRBV29-1|TRBJ1-2|few|-
TGCAGCGTTGAAGATCTGGCAGGCTACACCTTC
CSVEDLAGYTF
>TRBV7-9|TRBJ2-1|-|TRBD1
TGTGCCAGCAGCTTAGTCACAGGGGCTGGCCACAATGAGCAGTTCTTC
CASSLVTGAGHNEQFF
>TRBV7-9|TRBJ2-1|-|-
TGCGCCAGCAGCTTGGCTCTAGCAGGAAATGAGCAGTTCTTC
CASSLALAGNEQFF
>TRBV29-1|TRBJ1-2|-|-
TGCACCGTGGCCGGCCTAGATGGCTACACCTTC
CTVAGLDGYTF
>TRBV7-9|TRBJ2-7|-|-
TGTGCCAGCAGCTCATCGTACGGGACAAGATCCTGGGGCAGCTCCTACGAGCAGTACTTC
CASSSSYGTRSWGSSYEQYF
>TRBV5-1|TRBJ2-1|-|TRBD2
TGCGCCAGCAGCTTGCCACCGGGGGGGACCTACAATGAGCAGTTCTTC
CASSLPPGGTYNEQFF
>TRBV28|TRBJ1-4|few|-
TGTGCCACCCACTCGGGGGAAAAACTGTTTTTT
CATHSGEKLFF
>TRBV7-2|TRBJ2-3|-|TRBD2
TGTGCCAGCAGCCATGCTGGACTAGCGGCCCCAGATACGCAGTATTTT
CASSHAGLAAPDTQYF
>TRBV5-1|TRBJ1-1|-|-
TGCGCCAGCAGCTTGAAGGGGGAGAACACTGAAGCTTTCTTT
CASSLKGENTEAFF
>TRBV6-2/TRBV6-3|TRBJ2-5|few|-
TGTGCCAGCAGTTCCTCGACACGAGAGACCCAGTACTTC
CASSSSTRETQYF
>TRBV20-1|TRBJ2-7|-|-
TGCAGTGCTAGTTCGGAGGGCCGGGTTTCCTACGAGCAGTACTTC
CSASSEGRVSYEQYF